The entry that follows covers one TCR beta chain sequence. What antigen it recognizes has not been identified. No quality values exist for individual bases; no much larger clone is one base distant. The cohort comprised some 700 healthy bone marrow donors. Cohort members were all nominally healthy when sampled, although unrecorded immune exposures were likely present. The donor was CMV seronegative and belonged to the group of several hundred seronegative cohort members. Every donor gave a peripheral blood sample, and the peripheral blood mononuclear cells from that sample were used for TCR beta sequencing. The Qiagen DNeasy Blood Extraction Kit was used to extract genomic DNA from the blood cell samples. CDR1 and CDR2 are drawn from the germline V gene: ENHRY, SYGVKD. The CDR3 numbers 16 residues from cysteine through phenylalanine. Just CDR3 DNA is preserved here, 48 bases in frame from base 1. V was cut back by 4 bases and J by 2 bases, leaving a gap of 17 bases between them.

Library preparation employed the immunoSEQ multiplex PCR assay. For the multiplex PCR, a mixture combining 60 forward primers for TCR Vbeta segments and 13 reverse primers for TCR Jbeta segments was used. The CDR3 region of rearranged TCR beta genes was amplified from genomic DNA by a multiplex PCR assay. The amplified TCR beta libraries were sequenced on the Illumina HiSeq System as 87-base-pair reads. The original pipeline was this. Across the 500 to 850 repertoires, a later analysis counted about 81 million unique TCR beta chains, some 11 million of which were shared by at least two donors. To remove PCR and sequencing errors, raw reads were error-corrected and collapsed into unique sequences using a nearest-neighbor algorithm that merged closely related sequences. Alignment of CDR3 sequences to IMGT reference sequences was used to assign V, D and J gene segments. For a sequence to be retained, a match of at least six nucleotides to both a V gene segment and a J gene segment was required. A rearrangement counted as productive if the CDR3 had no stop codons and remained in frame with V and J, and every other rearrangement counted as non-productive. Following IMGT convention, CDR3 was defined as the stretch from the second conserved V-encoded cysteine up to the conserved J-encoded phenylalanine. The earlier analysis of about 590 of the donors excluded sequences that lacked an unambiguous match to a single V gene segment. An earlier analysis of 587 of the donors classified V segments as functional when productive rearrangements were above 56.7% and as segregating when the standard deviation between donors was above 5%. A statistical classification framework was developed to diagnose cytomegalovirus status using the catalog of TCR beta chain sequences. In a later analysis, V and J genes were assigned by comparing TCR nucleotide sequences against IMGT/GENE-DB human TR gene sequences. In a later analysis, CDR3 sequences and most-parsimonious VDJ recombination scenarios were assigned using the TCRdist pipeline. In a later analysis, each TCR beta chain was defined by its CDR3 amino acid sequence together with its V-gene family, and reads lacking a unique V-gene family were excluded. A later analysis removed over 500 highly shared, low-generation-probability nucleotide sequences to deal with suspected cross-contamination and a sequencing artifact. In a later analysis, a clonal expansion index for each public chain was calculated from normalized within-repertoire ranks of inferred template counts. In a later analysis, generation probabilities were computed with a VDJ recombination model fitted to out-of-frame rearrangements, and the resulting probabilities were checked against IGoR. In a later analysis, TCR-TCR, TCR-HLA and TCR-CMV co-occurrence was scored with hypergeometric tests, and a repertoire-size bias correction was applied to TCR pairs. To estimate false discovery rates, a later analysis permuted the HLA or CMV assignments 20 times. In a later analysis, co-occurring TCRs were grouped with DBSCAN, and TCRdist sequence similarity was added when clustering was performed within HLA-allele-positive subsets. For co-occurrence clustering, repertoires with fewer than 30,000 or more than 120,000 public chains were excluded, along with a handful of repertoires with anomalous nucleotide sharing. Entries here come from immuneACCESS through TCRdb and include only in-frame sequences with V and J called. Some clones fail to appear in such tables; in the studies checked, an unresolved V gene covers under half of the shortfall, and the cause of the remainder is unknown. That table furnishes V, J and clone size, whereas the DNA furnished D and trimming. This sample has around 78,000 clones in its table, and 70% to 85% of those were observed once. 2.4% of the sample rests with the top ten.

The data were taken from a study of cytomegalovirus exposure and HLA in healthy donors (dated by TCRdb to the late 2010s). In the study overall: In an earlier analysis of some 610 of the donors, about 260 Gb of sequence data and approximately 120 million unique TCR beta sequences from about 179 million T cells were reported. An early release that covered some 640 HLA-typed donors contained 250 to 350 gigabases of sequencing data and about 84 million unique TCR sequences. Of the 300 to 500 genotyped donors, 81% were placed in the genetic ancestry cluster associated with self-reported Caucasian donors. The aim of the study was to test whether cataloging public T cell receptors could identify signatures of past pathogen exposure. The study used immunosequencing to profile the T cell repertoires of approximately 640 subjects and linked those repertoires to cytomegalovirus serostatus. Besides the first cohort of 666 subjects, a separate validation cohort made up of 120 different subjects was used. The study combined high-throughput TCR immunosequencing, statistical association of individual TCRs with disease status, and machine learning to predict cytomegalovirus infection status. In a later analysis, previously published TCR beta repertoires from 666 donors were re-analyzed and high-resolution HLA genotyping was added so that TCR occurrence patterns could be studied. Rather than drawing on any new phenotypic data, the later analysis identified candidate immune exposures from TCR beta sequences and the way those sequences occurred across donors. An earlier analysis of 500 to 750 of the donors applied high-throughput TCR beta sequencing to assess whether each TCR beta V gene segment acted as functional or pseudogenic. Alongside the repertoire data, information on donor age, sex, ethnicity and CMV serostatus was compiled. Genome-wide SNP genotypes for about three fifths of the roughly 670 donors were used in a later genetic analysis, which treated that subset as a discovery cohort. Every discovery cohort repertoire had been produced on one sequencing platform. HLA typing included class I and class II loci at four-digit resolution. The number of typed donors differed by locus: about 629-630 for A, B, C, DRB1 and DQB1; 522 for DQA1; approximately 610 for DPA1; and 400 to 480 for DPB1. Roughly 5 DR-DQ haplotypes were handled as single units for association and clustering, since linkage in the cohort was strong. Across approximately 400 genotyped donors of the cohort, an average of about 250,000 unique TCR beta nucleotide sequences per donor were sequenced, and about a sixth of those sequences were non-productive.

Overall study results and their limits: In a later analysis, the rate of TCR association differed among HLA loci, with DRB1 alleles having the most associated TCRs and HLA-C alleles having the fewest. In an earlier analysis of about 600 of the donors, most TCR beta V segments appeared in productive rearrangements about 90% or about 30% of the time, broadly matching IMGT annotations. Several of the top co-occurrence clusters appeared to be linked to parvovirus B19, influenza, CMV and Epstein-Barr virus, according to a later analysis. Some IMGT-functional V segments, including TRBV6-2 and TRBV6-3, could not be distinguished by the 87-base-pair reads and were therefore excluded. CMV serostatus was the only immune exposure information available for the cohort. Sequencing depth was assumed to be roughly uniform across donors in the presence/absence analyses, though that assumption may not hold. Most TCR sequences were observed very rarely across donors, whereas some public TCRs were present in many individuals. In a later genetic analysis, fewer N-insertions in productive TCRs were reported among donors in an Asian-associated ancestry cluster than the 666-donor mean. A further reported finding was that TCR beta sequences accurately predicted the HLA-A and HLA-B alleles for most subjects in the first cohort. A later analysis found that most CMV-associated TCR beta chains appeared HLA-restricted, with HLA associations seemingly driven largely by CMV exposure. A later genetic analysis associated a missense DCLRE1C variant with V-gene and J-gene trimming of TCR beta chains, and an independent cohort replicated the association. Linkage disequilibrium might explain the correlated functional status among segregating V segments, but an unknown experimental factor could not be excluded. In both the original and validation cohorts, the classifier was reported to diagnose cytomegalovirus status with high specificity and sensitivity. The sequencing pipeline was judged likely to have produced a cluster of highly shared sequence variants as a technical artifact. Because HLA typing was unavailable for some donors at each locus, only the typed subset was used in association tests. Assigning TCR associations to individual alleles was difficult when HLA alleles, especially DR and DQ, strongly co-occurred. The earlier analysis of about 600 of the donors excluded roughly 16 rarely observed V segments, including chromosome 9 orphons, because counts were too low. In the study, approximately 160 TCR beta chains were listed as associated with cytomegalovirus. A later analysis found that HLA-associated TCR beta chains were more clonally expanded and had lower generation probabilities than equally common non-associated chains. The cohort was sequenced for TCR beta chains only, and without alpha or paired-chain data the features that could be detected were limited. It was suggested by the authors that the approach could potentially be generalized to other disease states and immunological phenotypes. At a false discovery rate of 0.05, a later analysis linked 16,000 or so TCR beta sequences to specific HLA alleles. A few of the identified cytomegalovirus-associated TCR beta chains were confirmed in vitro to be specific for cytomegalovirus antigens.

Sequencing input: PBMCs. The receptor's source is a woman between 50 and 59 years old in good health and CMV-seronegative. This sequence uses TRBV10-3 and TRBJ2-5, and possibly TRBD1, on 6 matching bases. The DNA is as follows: TGTGCCATCAGTGTTGAATCCAGGGGCCCTCAAGAGACCCAGTACTTC. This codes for CAISVESRGPQETQYF.